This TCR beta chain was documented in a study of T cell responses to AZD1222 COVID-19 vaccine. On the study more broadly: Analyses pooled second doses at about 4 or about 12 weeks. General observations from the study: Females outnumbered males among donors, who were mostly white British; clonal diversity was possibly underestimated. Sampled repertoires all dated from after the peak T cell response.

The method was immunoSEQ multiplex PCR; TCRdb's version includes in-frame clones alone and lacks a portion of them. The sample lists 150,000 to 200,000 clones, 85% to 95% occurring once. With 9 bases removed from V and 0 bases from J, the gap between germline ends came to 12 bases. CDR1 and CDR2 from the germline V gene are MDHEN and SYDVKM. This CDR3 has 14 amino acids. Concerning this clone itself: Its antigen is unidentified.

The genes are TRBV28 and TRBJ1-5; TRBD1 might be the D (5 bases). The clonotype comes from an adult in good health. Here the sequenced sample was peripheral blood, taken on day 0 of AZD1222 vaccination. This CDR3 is CASSGRDSNQPQHF. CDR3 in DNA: TGTGCCAGTTCGGGACGGGATAGCAATCAGCCCCAGCATTTT.